This T cell receptor (beta chain) was obtained from a study of OX40 agonist ivuxolimab in advanced cancers. Study-wide context: Recorded diagnoses for dose-escalation patients were hepatocellular carcinoma, melanoma, renal cell or head and neck cancer. The study's findings and limits: Among the nonresponders, some also had low normalized T-cell clonal expansion.

The protocol was immunoSEQ multiplex PCR, while the TCRdb copy is restricted to in-frame clones and leaves out a portion. The data show approximately 63,000 clones, 86% seen once. With respect to this clone: Its target is not known.

CDR3 length: 13 residues. Germline lookup yields CDR1 SGHRS and CDR2 YFSETQ. Trimming left V 0 bases short and J 5 bases short, with 9 bases between. Sequencing was performed on CD4+ or CD8+ T cells sorted from blood, taken in a trial of the OX40 agonist ivuxolimab. The chain joins TRBV5-1 to TRBJ2-7; D not resolved. This receptor was identified in an adult with an advanced solid tumor such as melanoma, head and neck, liver or kidney cancer. CDR3 amino acids: CASSLGPRDEQYF. CDR3 sequence (DNA): TGCGCCAGCAGCTTGGGGCCTAGGGACGAGCAGTACTTC. Full variable domain (remainder filled in from reference TRBV5-1 and TRBJ2-7): KAGVTQTPRYLIKTRGQQVTLSCSPISGHRSVSWYQQTPGQGLQFLFEYFSETQRNKGNFPGRFSGRQFSNSRSEMNVSTLELGDSALYLCASSLGPRDEQYFGPGTRLTVT.